The TCR beta chain under discussion was sequenced for a study of shared clonotypes between healthy human individuals. Some clones are missing from TCRdb's copy, which holds only in-frame ones; the method was immunoSEQ multiplex PCR. The data contain some 530,000 clones, around 80% of them seen just once; the ten biggest clones take up 12%. Trimming took 2 bases from V and 7 from J, leaving 10 bases between them. Germline assignment: CDR1 LGHNA and CDR2 YSLEER. This CDR3 has 13 amino acids. The TCR comes from a woman aged 40 to 49 in good health. Some clones in this sample may be carry-over from other donors' samples. The V and J genes are TRBV4-3 and TRBJ2-3, with D perhaps TRBD1 (6 bases). Sequencing was carried out using PBMCs. The CDR3 sequence: CASSQPQGYTQYF. The CDR3 coding sequence is TGCGCCAGCAGCCAACCACAGGGCTATACGCAGTATTTT.